The clone carrying this TCR beta chain occurred once. The data were obtained in a study of blood T cell repertoires in COVID-19. Whole-study context: The study drew acute and convalescent COVID-19 samples from the United States, Italy and Spain. PBMCs, B-cell-depleted T cells, or T cells were the source of the cDNA or gDNA that made up the material.

Original data processing: How many nucleated cells were present was estimated from reference gene primer amplification. The protocol was immunoSEQ multiplex PCR, while the TCRdb copy is restricted to in-frame clones and leaves out a portion. V and J calls and clone size are those listed in that table; D and trimming were worked out from the DNA. Counted here are more than 200,000 clones, roughly 87% occurring once; the ten biggest clones make up approximately 7.2%. The CDR3 totals 14 residues. Trimming left V 3 bases short and J 2 bases short, with 8 bases between. Germline lookup yields CDR1 LGHNA and CDR2 YNFKEQ. Membership in each cohort depended on participant-reported clinical history.

The receptor's source is a man aged 25 to 40 in a cohort exposed to, infected with or recovered from COVID-19 (not recorded which). The J gene is TRBJ1-3, the V gene TRBV4-2; D possibly corresponds to TRBD1 (5 bases). Sequenced: PBMCs or T cells enriched from blood (not recorded which). In nucleotides, the CDR3 is TGTGCCAGCAGCCAGGCAGGGACTGGAAACACCATATATTTT. Translating it yields CASSQAGTGNTIYF.